A selection of T cell receptor beta chains follows, all from one sample in a study of Graves' ophthalmopathy and Graves' hyperthyroidism. TCRdb reanalysed the multiplex PCR reads using MiXCR and keeps one entry per CDR3 protein. The data contain roughly 350,000 distinct CDR3 sequences, roughly a sixth of them singletons. The sequenced material came from peripheral blood. The source of these receptors is an adult woman with stable Graves' hyperthyroidism. CDR3s include the opening cysteine and the closing phenylalanine or tryptophan. D genes are given only for firm matches. Where a row states a size, it is once, few, many or the class of an expanded clone; other rows omit it.

d_call: TRBD1
j_call: TRBJ1-5
v_call: TRBV5-1
clone_size: many
cdr3_aa: CASSLGTGSFQPQHF
cdr3_nt: TGCGCCAGCAGCTTGGGGACAGGGAGTTTTCAGCCCCAGCATTTT

d_call: -
j_call: TRBJ1-1
v_call: TRBV20-1
clone_size: many
cdr3_aa: CSARGPNTEAFF
cdr3_nt: TGCAGTGCTAGGGGGCCTAACACTGAAGCTTTCTTT

d_call: -
j_call: TRBJ1-2
v_call: TRBV28
clone_size: many
cdr3_aa: CASRVGVDYGYTF
cdr3_nt: TGTGCCAGCAGGGTAGGGGTTGACTATGGCTACACCTTC

d_call: -
j_call: TRBJ1-1
v_call: TRBV7-2
clone_size: many
cdr3_aa: CASRVAGAFF
cdr3_nt: TGTGCCAGCAGAGTGGCGGGGGCTTTCTTT

d_call: -
j_call: TRBJ1-1
v_call: TRBV10-3
clone_size: many
cdr3_aa: CAIRHQNPNTEAFF
cdr3_nt: TGTGCCATCAGACATCAAAATCCCAACACTGAAGCTTTCTTT

d_call: TRBD1
j_call: TRBJ2-7
v_call: TRBV2
clone_size: many
cdr3_aa: CASSVDRGVSYEQYF
cdr3_nt: TGTGCCAGCAGTGTGGACAGGGGGGTTTCCTACGAGCAGTACTTC

d_call: TRBD1
j_call: TRBJ1-5
v_call: TRBV12-3/TRBV12-4
clone_size: -
cdr3_aa: CASQDRGNQPQHF
cdr3_nt: TGTGCCAGCCAGGACAGGGGCAATCAGCCCCAGCATTTT

d_call: -
j_call: TRBJ2-1
v_call: TRBV9
clone_size: -
cdr3_aa: CASSPRGWAGNEQFF
cdr3_nt: TGTGCCAGCAGCCCCCGGGGGTGGGCCGGCAATGAGCAGTTCTTC

d_call: TRBD2
j_call: TRBJ2-7
v_call: TRBV20-1
clone_size: many
cdr3_aa: CSAREAGDPGQYF
cdr3_nt: TGCAGTGCTAGAGAAGCGGGAGATCCCGGGCAGTACTTC

d_call: -
j_call: TRBJ2-7
v_call: TRBV3-1
clone_size: few
cdr3_aa: CASSQGSGLNEQYF
cdr3_nt: TGTGCCAGCAGCCAAGGATCAGGGCTGAACGAGCAGTACTTC

d_call: -
j_call: TRBJ2-7
v_call: TRBV28
clone_size: many
cdr3_aa: CASSHDYNEQYF
cdr3_nt: TGTGCCAGCAGCCACGACTATAACGAGCAGTACTTC

d_call: TRBD1
j_call: TRBJ2-3
v_call: TRBV27
clone_size: many
cdr3_aa: CASTTGQGTDTQYF
cdr3_nt: TGTGCCAGCACCACCGGACAGGGCACAGATACGCAGTATTTT

d_call: -
j_call: TRBJ1-1
v_call: TRBV19
clone_size: many
cdr3_aa: CASNQLVNTEAFF
cdr3_nt: TGTGCCAGTAATCAGTTGGTGAACACTGAAGCTTTCTTT

d_call: -
j_call: TRBJ2-6
v_call: TRBV7-3
clone_size: -
cdr3_aa: CASSSPGSVLTF
cdr3_nt: TGTGCCAGCAGCTCCCCAGGATCCGTCCTGACTTTC

d_call: -
j_call: TRBJ1-2
v_call: TRBV7-9
clone_size: few
cdr3_aa: CASSFSRVNYGYTF
cdr3_nt: TGTGCCAGCAGCTTCTCCAGGGTAAACTATGGCTACACCTTC

d_call: -
j_call: TRBJ2-5
v_call: TRBV19
clone_size: many
cdr3_aa: CASSGQRKETQYF
cdr3_nt: TGTGCCAGTAGTGGCCAGCGGAAAGAGACCCAGTACTTC

d_call: -
j_call: TRBJ2-7
v_call: TRBV11-2
clone_size: many
cdr3_aa: CASARRLPSYEQYF
cdr3_nt: TGTGCCAGCGCTCGGCGGCTACCATCCTACGAGCAGTACTTC